These 18 T cell receptor beta chains share one sample of origin, sequenced in a study of T cell clones after liver transplantation. TCRdb keeps only in-frame clones here, not all; method: immunoSEQ multiplex PCR. The profile shows approximately 65,000 clones, roughly 92% of them singletons. Material: CD4+ T cells from blood, obtained less than 28 months after liver transplant. The source of these receptors is a human patient who received a liver transplant. Some T cells may arise from the graft donor.

The chain joins TRBV4-3 to TRBJ2-7; D possibly matches TRBD1 or TRBD2 (5 bases each). In germline, CDR1 is LGHNA, CDR2 YSLEER. V gave up 0 bases and J gave up 8 bases, with 14 bases separating them. This CDR3 contains 14 residues. The CDR3 sequence: CASSQDGGPSKQYF. The CDR3 region has the DNA TGCGCCAGCAGCCAAGATGGGGGACCGTCAAAGCAGTACTTC.

This chain connects TRBV7-3 to TRBJ2-1, with D perhaps TRBD1 (5 bases). The V end was cut by 3 bases, the J end by 3 bases, with 12 bases between. This CDR3 has 15 residues. Germline V gene sequence: CDR1 SGHTA, CDR2 FQGTGA. The DNA of the CDR3 is TGTGCCAGCAGCTTTGGGGCAGGGAACTACAATGAGCAGTTCTTC. This sequence encodes CASSFGAGNYNEQFF.

This clone was picked up one time. The J gene is TRBJ2-4, the V gene TRBV28, with 10 bases lining up with TRBD2. The CDR3 covers 16 residues. V lost 6 bases and J lost 8; bases outside the gene matches: 13. Germline CDR1 and CDR2: MDHEN and SYDVKM. CDR3 nucleotide sequence: TGTGCCAGCAGCCCGGGAAGGCTAGCGGGAGCCTACATTCAGTACTTC. Translating gives CASSPGRLAGAYIQYF.

V and J are TRBV6-1 and TRBJ1-1, with TRBD1 identical over 7 bases. V was pared by 7 bases and J by 4 bases, with 12 bases of the junction left unmatched. CDR1 MNHNS and CDR2 SASEGT come from the germline V gene. The CDR3 is 15 residues long. CDR3 region: CASTATGYGGTEAFF. The DNA of the CDR3 is TGTGCCAGCACCGCGACAGGGTATGGTGGCACTGAAGCTTTCTTT.

About this clone itself: The germline gene is not matched at one end of the junction; a read error may be the cause. The chain combines TRBV5-4 with TRBJ2-7, with 7 bases that match TRBD2. CDR1 and CDR2 (germline): SGHNT, YYREEE (reference sequence). The CDR3 runs to 16 residues. CDR3 DNA: TGTGCCAGCAGCTTGGGCGTCCCTGGGTCCGGCGGGAGAGAATCCTTC. This translates into CASSLGVPGSGGRESF.

The chain is built from TRBV5-4 and TRBJ2-7, with D unresolved. The V gene lost 2 bases and the J gene lost 2 bases, with 5 bases spanning the gap. The CDR3 is 12 residues long. Germline V gene sequence: CDR1 SGHNT, CDR2 YYREEE (reference sequence). CDR3 amino acids: CASSFDTYEQYF. The CDR3, as DNA: TGTGCCAGCAGCTTCGATACCTACGAGCAGTACTTC.

This chain joins TRBV10-3 and TRBJ2-3, with 9 nucleotides matching TRBD1. Unmatched junction bases numbered 4, after V lost 6 bases and J lost 0 bases. Germline V gene lookup returns CDR1 ENHRY and CDR2 SYGVKD. This CDR3 is 15 amino acids long. The CDR3 region has the DNA TGTGCCATCAGGGGGACAGGGCCTAGCACAGATACGCAGTATTTT. This encodes CAIRGTGPSTDTQYF.

V and J are TRBV27 and TRBJ2-7; D call uncertain. The CDR3 length is 16 residues. Germline values: CDR1 MNHEY, CDR2 SMNVEV (reference sequence). V dropped 5 bases and J dropped 0 bases, with 17 bases sitting between them. CDR3 DNA sequence: TGTGCCAGCAGTCCCGGGTCTGGGCTCCCCTCCTACGAGCAGTACTTC. It codes for CASSPGSGLPSYEQYF.

The chain links TRBV7-3 to TRBJ2-1; 7 positions agree with TRBD2. The ends lost 5 bases at V and 2 bases at J; junction bases unmatched: 3. The CDR3 has 14 amino acids. CDR1 and CDR2 from the germline V gene are SGHTA and FQGTGA. The CDR3 DNA follows: TGTGCCAGCAGCCAAGCGGGGCCCTACAATGAGCAGTTCTTC. Translated: CASSQAGPYNEQFF.

The rearrangement uses TRBV19 and TRBJ2-1, with D perhaps TRBD2 (5 bases). The CDR3 is 15 amino acids. CDR1 and CDR2 from the germline V gene are LNHDA and SQIVND (reference sequence). With 5 bases removed from V and 0 bases from J, the gap between germline ends came to 11 bases. The CDR3 sequence is CASSEGLSSYNEQFF. In DNA form, the CDR3 reads TGTGCCAGTAGTGAGGGCCTTAGCTCCTACAATGAGCAGTTCTTC. Complete variable domain (other parts from reference TRBV19 and TRBJ2-1): DGGITQSPKYLFRKEGQNVTLSCEQNLNHDAMYWYRQDPGQGLRLIYYSQIVNDFQKGDIAEGYSVSREKKESFPLTVTSAQKNPTAFYLCASSEGLSSYNEQFFGPGTRLTVL.

V is TRBV30 and J is TRBJ2-1; 8 bases match TRBD1. Unmatched junction bases numbered 10, after V lost 0 bases and J lost 9 bases. The CDR3 consists of 15 residues. CDR1 is GTSNPN and CDR2 is SVGIG in the germline V gene (reference sequence). The CDR3 region has the DNA TGTGCCTGGAGTGTATCCTGGACAGGGTACGGTGAGCAGTTCTTC. Its translation is CAWSVSWTGYGEQFF.

The chain has TRBV5-5 and TRBJ1-2; TRBD1 is a possible D gene (5 bases). The CDR3 loop spans 12 amino acids. CDR1 and CDR2 from the germline V gene are SGHKS and YYEKEE (reference sequence). The V and J ends lost 3 bases and 9 bases respectively, with 12 bases between them. CDR3 sequence reads: CASSYTRDRYTF. For the CDR3, the DNA is TGTGCCAGCAGCTATACCAGGGATCGCTACACCTTC.

This sequence joins TRBV28 and TRBJ1-1, with D maybe TRBD1 (5 bases). V gave up 5 bases and J gave up 1 base, with 11 bases separating them. Germline V gives CDR1 MDHEN, CDR2 SYDVKM. The CDR3 is made up of 14 amino acids. This chain's CDR3 is CASSAPGGNTEAFF. The CDR3 nucleotides read TGTGCCAGCAGTGCCCCCGGGGGGAACACTGAAGCTTTCTTT.

V is TRBV2 and J is TRBJ1-2; 8 bases are shared with TRBD1. Germline V lookup: CDR1 SNHLY, CDR2 FYNNEI. CDR3 length: 15 amino acids. Trimming cost V 3 bases and J 2 bases; bases outside gene matches: 5. The CDR3 DNA is TGTGCCAGCAGTGATACGGACAGGGAAAACTATGGCTACACCTTC. It specifies CASSDTDRENYGYTF. The variable domain in full, with the rest retrieved from reference TRBV2 and TRBJ1-2, is EPEVTQTPSHQVTQMGQEVILRCVPISNHLYFYWYRQILGQKVEFLVSFYNNEISEKSEIFDDQFSVERPDGSNFTLKIRSTKLEDSAMYFCASSDTDRENYGYTFGSGTRLTVV.

The CDR3 DNA is TGTGCCAGCAGCTCAACGTCCGGACCAGACGAGCAGTACTTC. This codes for CASSSTSGPDEQYF. The J gene is TRBJ2-7, the V gene TRBV7-2, with no clear D. The V end was cut by 4 bases, the J end by 5 bases, with 15 bases between. The length of the CDR3 is 14 residues. Germline V gene lookup returns CDR1 SGHTA and CDR2 FQGNSA.

Only a few counts were recorded for this clone. The V and J genes are TRBV11-2 and TRBJ2-2; D is uncertain. CDR3 size: 13 residues. Germline V gives CDR1 SGHAT, CDR2 FQNNGV. V lost 2 bases to trimming and J lost 5 bases, with 6 bases between them. CDR3: CASSLTDTGELFF. DNA of the CDR3: TGTGCCAGCAGCTTAACAGATACCGGGGAGCTGTTTTTT.

This clone has just one count. J is TRBJ2-1 and V is TRBV2, with D possibly TRBD1 on 5 matching bases. Deletions cut 5 bases from V and 2 bases from J, with 10 bases between. Germline V gene data show CDR1 as SNHLY and CDR2 as FYNNEI. The CDR3 length is 14 residues. The CDR3 DNA is TGTGCCAGCAGTTTTACAGGAACCTACAATGAGCAGTTCTTC. It specifies CASSFTGTYNEQFF.

This rearrangement joins TRBV7-9 to TRBJ1-1, with D hard to call. CDR1 and CDR2 (germline): SEHNR, FQNEAQ (reference sequence). Deletions cut 7 bases from V and 3 bases from J, with 15 bases between. The CDR3 spans 14 residues. This CDR3 reads CASNPLSGDTEAFF. The DNA for the CDR3 is TGTGCCAGCAACCCTTTATCAGGCGACACTGAAGCTTTCTTT.